These 25 T cell receptor beta chains originate from one sample sequenced in a study of early T cells in non-severe SARS-CoV-2 infection. Using its own MiXCR run on the 5' RACE reads, TCRdb lists one record per CDR3 protein. The sample holds some 60,000 distinct CDR3 sequences; under 10% are singletons and the top ten take 8.6%. Sequenced sample: whole blood. The receptors were sampled from an adult who was a healthcare worker with PCR-confirmed SARS-CoV-2 infection or an uninfected control (not recorded which).

This clonotype was seen at least ten times. The chain employs TRBV11-2 and TRBJ2-3, with TRBD2 identical over 7 bases. CDR3 length: 16 amino acids. Trimming took 1 base from V and 1 from J; bases not matched to a gene: 5. Germline V lookup: CDR1 SGHAT, CDR2 FQNNGV. The CDR3 coding sequence is TGTGCCAGCAGCTTAGGCGGCGGGAGTGGCACAGATACGCAGTATTTT. Its translation: CASSLGGGSGTDTQYF.

The genes are TRBV20-1 and TRBJ2-3; D may be TRBD2 (6 bases). V was cut by 3 bases and J by 9 bases, with 19 bases left in between. The CDR3 spans 14 residues. CDR1 is DFQATT, CDR2 SNEGSKA, per germline (reference sequence). The CDR3 loop is CSASPGTVPRTQYF. The CDR3 region has the DNA TGCAGTGCTAGTCCCGGGACTGTCCCGCGGACGCAGTATTTT.

The chain has TRBV20-1 and TRBJ2-1; D unresolved. The CDR3 runs 13 residues. Trimming removed 1 base from V and 4 bases from J, with 8 bases in between. Germline V lookup: CDR1 DFQATT, CDR2 SNEGSKA (reference sequence). CDR3 loop: CSARGGVYNEQFF. The CDR3 DNA sequence: TGCAGTGCTAGAGGCGGCGTATACAATGAGCAGTTCTTC.

This clonotype was detected ten times or more. V usage is TRBV4-3 and J usage is TRBJ1-2; no clear D gene. The ends were cut back, 0 bases at V and 6 bases at J, with 17 bases in the middle. This CDR3 is built from 16 residues. Germline V gene lookup returns CDR1 LGHNA and CDR2 YSLEER. CDR3 nucleotide sequence: TGCGCCAGCAGCCAAGATCCGTGGTCCGAAGGGAATGGCTACACCTTC. Protein sequence: CASSQDPWSEGNGYTF.

V gene TRBV7-6 combines with J gene TRBJ2-4, with 11 nucleotides matching TRBD2. Trimming removed 1 base from V and 3 bases from J; junction bases left unmatched: 11. Looked up from germline, CDR1 is SGHVS and CDR2 is FNYEAQ. This CDR3 spans 19 amino acids. CDR3 sequence: CASSLGPLAGGGFKNIQYF. In DNA, the CDR3 is TGTGCCAGCAGCTTAGGCCCCCTAGCGGGAGGAGGGTTCAAAAACATTCAGTACTTC.

V and J are TRBV5-5 and TRBJ2-7, with D perhaps TRBD1 (5 bases). This CDR3 is built from 14 residues. Trimming removed 5 bases at V and 6 bases at J, with 18 bases between. The germline CDR1 and CDR2 sequences are SGHKS and YYEKEE (reference sequence). CDR3 bases: TGTGCCAGCAGTTGGACAACAGGATTCTCCGAGCAGTACTTC. Translating it yields CASSWTTGFSEQYF.

The chain combines TRBV5-5 with TRBJ2-1, with 8 bases aligning to TRBD2. The CDR3 is 15 amino acids. From germline, CDR1 is SGHKS and CDR2 YYEKEE (reference sequence). V gave up 2 bases and J gave up 6 bases; unmatched junction bases: 7. The CDR3 is CASSLSSGRGNEQFF. Written as DNA, the CDR3 is TGTGCCAGCAGCTTATCCAGCGGGAGAGGCAATGAGCAGTTCTTC.

This clonotype was seen repeatedly, ten times or more. The rearrangement uses TRBV29-1 and TRBJ2-1; 12 nucleotides agree with TRBD2. The V gene's germline CDR1 is SQVTM and CDR2 ANQGSEA. Trimming at V came to 6 bases and at J to 2 bases, leaving 2 bases not matched to a gene. The CDR3 is 14 residues long. CDR3 sequence (DNA): TGCAGCGTCCGACTAGCGGGAGCCTACAATGAGCAGTTCTTC. Translating it yields CSVRLAGAYNEQFF.

In the case of this clonotype: This sequence may be a read error, since a much larger clone differs from it by one base. The chain links TRBV7-2 to TRBJ1-5; weak D call: TRBD1 (5 bases). The CDR3 runs to 15 residues. The germline CDR1 and CDR2 sequences are SGHTA and FQGNSA. The CDR3 coding sequence is TGTGCCAGCAGCTTATACGACAGCGGCAATCAGCTCCAGCATTTT. It codes for CASSLYDSGNQLQHF.

The chain couples TRBV28 to TRBJ1-2; 12 bases fit TRBD1. The CDR3 totals 15 residues. Germline V gives CDR1 MDHEN, CDR2 SYDVKM. The junction had 7 bases not matched to a gene; V was cut back by 3 bases and J by 8 bases. The CDR3 DNA sequence: TGTGCCAGCAGTTTGGACGGGACAGGGGGCGCGGGCTACACCTTC. This encodes CASSLDGTGGAGYTF.

This clonotype was counted many times. The rearrangement uses TRBV29-1 and TRBJ1-3, with a tentative D call TRBD1 (5 bases). V was shortened by 4 bases and J by 2 bases, with 6 bases between the two germline ends. The V gene's germline CDR1 is SQVTM and CDR2 ANQGSEA. This CDR3 comprises 12 residues. The CDR3 protein is CSVGTTGNTIYF. CDR3 DNA sequence: TGCAGCGTTGGGACAACTGGAAACACCATATATTTT.

This clonotype was seen repeatedly, ten times or more. The V gene is TRBV27, the J gene TRBJ1-5; TRBD1 is a possible D gene (5 bases). The germline V gene has CDR1 MNHEY and CDR2 SMNVEV (reference sequence). With 6 bases removed from V and 0 bases from J, the gap between germline ends came to 15 bases. This CDR3 contains 16 residues. This chain's CDR3 is CASSRDGGGSNQPQHF. The DNA of the CDR3 is TGTGCCAGCAGCCGGGACGGCGGGGGTAGCAATCAGCCCCAGCATTTT.

This clonotype was seen at least ten times. This sequence joins TRBV14 and TRBJ2-2; 9 bases are a match to TRBD2. Germline lookup yields CDR1 SGHDN and CDR2 FVKESK. The CDR3 length is 17 residues. J lost 3 bases, V lost 1 base, and 6 bases had no gene match. CDR3 protein: CASSQGAVAGDTGELFF. The CDR3 DNA is TGTGCCAGCAGCCAAGGGGCGGTAGCGGGAGACACCGGGGAGCTGTTTTTT.

The sample holds a few counts of this clonotype. The chain joins TRBV19 to TRBJ2-3; D unclear. From germline, CDR1 is LNHDA and CDR2 SQIVND (reference sequence). This CDR3 spans 15 amino acids. Deletions cut 6 bases from V and 2 bases from J, with 15 bases between. The CDR3 spells CASRAVLGATDTQYF. The CDR3, as DNA: TGTGCCAGTAGAGCAGTTCTAGGTGCCACAGATACGCAGTATTTT.

This clonotype was detected many times. V is TRBV25-1 and J is TRBJ1-5; D perhaps matches TRBD1 (5 bases). Germline CDR1 MGHDK, CDR2 SYGVNS. The V end was cut by 2 bases, the J end by 5 bases, with 10 bases between. CDR3 length: 14 residues. CDR3 sequence (DNA): TGTGCCAGCAGTGAACAGGGAGTAGATCAGCCCCAGCATTTT. This encodes CASSEQGVDQPQHF.

This clonotype was counted ten times or more. The V and J genes are TRBV25-1 and TRBJ2-3, with D possibly TRBD1 on 6 matching bases. V was clipped by 6 bases and J by 2 bases, with 18 bases between them. CDR3 length equals 16 residues. Per the germline V gene, CDR1 is MGHDK and CDR2 is SYGVNS. CDR3 sequence: CASRDSVWGNTDTQYF. In nucleotides, the CDR3 is TGTGCCAGCAGGGACAGTGTGTGGGGAAACACAGATACGCAGTATTTT.

This clonotype was detected many times. This chain uses TRBV20-1 with TRBJ1-5; D is perhaps TRBD1 (6 bases). V dropped 0 bases and J dropped 6 bases, with 21 bases sitting between them. This CDR3 comprises 17 residues. From germline, CDR1 is DFQATT and CDR2 SNEGSKA (reference sequence). The DNA of the CDR3 is TGCAGTGCTAGAGATCCGGGGGGGCAGGGTATTAGTCAGCCCCAGCATTTT. Protein sequence: CSARDPGGQGISQPQHF.

This clonotype was seen ten or more times. The chain links TRBV11-2 to TRBJ2-7; a possible D gene is TRBD1 (6 bases). Deletions cut 5 bases from V and 6 bases from J, with 17 bases between. The germline gives CDR1 SGHAT, CDR2 FQNNGV. The CDR3 is made up of 14 amino acids. The CDR3 reads CASSQIQGPREQYF. DNA for the CDR3: TGTGCCAGCAGCCAGATACAGGGTCCTCGCGAGCAGTACTTC.

This clonotype has a handful of counts. The chain links TRBV20-1 to TRBJ1-5; TRBD1 matches 7 bases. Germline V gene lookup returns CDR1 DFQATT and CDR2 SNEGSKA (reference sequence). The CDR3 contains 16 residues. V dropped 3 bases and J dropped 2; count of bases not matched to a gene: 10. The CDR3 region is CSASGTALWGNQPQHF. CDR3 nucleotides: TGCAGTGCTAGCGGGACAGCCCTTTGGGGCAATCAGCCCCAGCATTTT.

This clonotype was detected ten times or more. This sequence joins TRBV7-2 and TRBJ1-5, with 9 bases identical to TRBD1. CDR3 size: 14 residues. From germline, CDR1 is SGHTA and CDR2 FQGNSA. Trimming cost V 4 bases and J 13 bases; bases outside gene matches: 11. The CDR3 here is CASSYGTGSRSQHF. CDR3 DNA sequence: TGTGCCAGCAGCTACGGGACAGGGTCCCGTTCTCAGCATTTT.

The genes are TRBV14 and TRBJ1-1, with 7 bases lining up with TRBD1. CDR1 is SGHDN and CDR2 is FVKESK in the germline V gene. The V segment lost 1 base and the J segment 11 bases; nucleotides outside the gene matches: 4. There are 12 residues in the CDR3. This chain's CDR3 is CASSQVTGDAFF. The CDR3 DNA sequence: TGTGCCAGCAGCCAAGTAACAGGGGATGCTTTCTTT.

This clonotype was observed many times. Mismatch with germline at one junction end may stem from a read error. The rearrangement joins TRBV7-8 to TRBJ2-3; TRBD2 aligns across 8 bases. There are 14 residues in the CDR3. CDR1 and CDR2 from the germline V gene are SGHVS and FQNEAQ. CDR3 amino acids: CASTLLAGTDTQYF. CDR3 DNA sequence: TGTGCCAGCACCTTACTAGCGGGCACAGATACGCAGTATTTT.

In this sample, this clonotype turned up many times. V and J are TRBV12-3 or TRBV12-4 and TRBJ2-3; D gene ambiguous. Trimming stripped 6 bases from V and 4 bases from J, with 17 bases between. This CDR3 comprises 15 residues. As DNA, the CDR3 is TGTGCCAGCAGGGGTATTTCGGTTGGTTCAGATACGCAGTATTTT. This codes for CASRGISVGSDTQYF.

This clonotype appeared many times. The gene calls are TRBV2 and TRBJ2-3, with TRBD1 as a possible D gene (5 bases). Per germline, CDR1 SNHLY and CDR2 FYNNEI. V was shortened by 6 bases and J by 0 bases, with 13 bases between the two germline ends. This CDR3 comprises 15 residues. The CDR3 is CASRRQISSTDTQYF. The CDR3 region has the DNA TGTGCCAGCAGGAGACAGATATCTAGCACAGATACGCAGTATTTT.

To note about this clonotype: A single base separates this from a much larger clone, so it may be a read error. The chain employs TRBV6-5 and TRBJ2-1; D call uncertain. Germline-derived CDR1 and CDR2 are MNHEY and SVGAGI. The CDR3 covers 13 residues. V was pared by 4 bases and J by 6 bases, with 10 bases between. Here the CDR3 DNA reads TGTGCCAGCAGTTTCTCGCCTAGCAATGAGCAGTTCTTC. Its translation is CASSFSPSNEQFF.